A selection of T cell receptor beta chains follows, all from one sample in a study of response to subunit inactivated influenza vaccine. One entry per CDR3 protein, called by TCRdb with MiXCR from the RT-PCR reads. Here the sample spans a few hundred thousand distinct CDR3 sequences, just over 20% being singletons. This material consisted of PBMCs from blood, taken less than 22 months after vaccination. The receptors shown here come from a man between 50 and 69 years old who received an inactivated influenza vaccine. Both conserved end residues are part of each CDR3. The D gene is left open where the match is weak. Rows give clone size only sometimes, using once, few, many, or a class for an expanded clone.

d_call j_call v_call clone_size cdr3_aa cdr3_nt
TRBD2 TRBJ2-1 TRBV20-1 NA CSARDKLAGNYNEQFF TGCAGTGCTAGAGATAAACTAGCGGGTAACTACAATGAGCAGTTCTTC
NA TRBJ2-2 TRBV9 NA CASSVGGATGELFF TGTGCCAGCAGCGTAGGAGGGGCGACCGGGGAGCTGTTTTTT
TRBD1 TRBJ2-3 TRBV7-2 NA CASSLQGQGTGTQYF TGTGCCAGCAGCTTACAGGGACAGGGTACGGGGACGCAGTATTTT
NA TRBJ2-5 TRBV20-1 NA CSAREGGRETQYF TGCAGTGCTAGAGAAGGGGGACGAGAGACCCAGTACTTC
NA TRBJ2-1 TRBV28 many CASSFGVYNEQFF TGTGCCAGCAGTTTCGGAGTTTACAATGAGCAGTTCTTC
NA TRBJ2-7 TRBV29-1 few CSVERLDDYEQYF TGCAGCGTTGAGAGGTTGGACGACTACGAGCAGTACTTC
NA TRBJ1-1 TRBV20-1 few CSARDGGVGTEAFF TGCAGTGCTAGAGATGGGGGGGTGGGGACTGAAGCTTTCTTT
NA TRBJ2-5 TRBV27 NA CASSFTGVETQYF TGTGCCAGCAGTTTTACGGGGGTGGAGACCCAGTACTTC
NA TRBJ1-5 TRBV2 NA CASSEGGASNQPQHF TGTGCCAGCAGTGAAGGGGGAGCTAGCAATCAGCCCCAGCATTTT
NA TRBJ1-6 TRBV7-8 NA CASSLSGIYNSPLHF TGTGCCAGCAGCTTATCAGGGATCTATAATTCACCCCTCCACTTT
NA TRBJ1-5 TRBV24-1 many CATSAGGNSNQPQHF TGTGCCACCAGTGCCGGGGGAAATAGCAATCAGCCCCAGCATTTT
NA TRBJ1-3 TRBV6-5 few CASRLGRRGNTIYF TGTGCCAGCAGACTCGGGAGGCGAGGAAACACCATATATTTT
NA TRBJ1-3 TRBV15 few CATSRQGLTGNTIYF TGTGCCACCAGCCGGCAGGGGCTCACTGGAAACACCATATATTTT
TRBD1 TRBJ1-5 TRBV6-2/TRBV6-3 NA CASSYPHLGQGAQPQHF TGTGCCAGCAGTTACCCTCACCTCGGACAGGGTGCCCAGCCCCAGCATTTT
NA TRBJ2-5 TRBV20-1 few CSATDYDLVPQETQYF TGCAGTGCCACCGACTACGACCTAGTGCCCCAAGAGACCCAGTACTTC
NA TRBJ2-7 TRBV7-2 few CASSANPYEQYF TGTGCCAGCAGCGCCAATCCCTACGAGCAGTACTTC
NA TRBJ2-5 TRBV27 NA CASSLAPNKQTQYF TGTGCCAGCAGTTTAGCTCCGAATAAACAGACCCAGTACTTC
NA TRBJ1-1 TRBV10-3 NA CAISEGVLDTEAFF TGTGCCATCAGTGAGGGCGTGTTAGACACTGAAGCTTTCTTT
TRBD2 TRBJ2-3 TRBV20-1 NA CSARSGTSGSGTDTQYF TGCAGTGCTAGATCCGGGACTAGCGGATCGGGCACAGATACGCAGTATTTT
TRBD2 TRBJ2-7 TRBV10-3 NA CAIRLAGTYEQYF TGTGCCATCAGACTAGCGGGGACCTACGAGCAGTACTTC
TRBD2 TRBJ2-2 TRBV12-3/TRBV12-4 few CASSPGLALAGELFF TGTGCCAGCAGTCCGGGACTAGCGTTGGCCGGGGAGCTGTTTTTT
TRBD2 TRBJ2-2 TRBV20-1 NA CSASRMGGRTNTGELFF TGCAGTGCTAGCAGAATGGGGGGGAGGACGAACACCGGGGAGCTGTTTTTT
TRBD2 TRBJ2-4 TRBV3-1 NA CASSTNSGRDRNIQYF TGTGCCAGCAGCACCAATAGCGGGAGGGATAGGAACATTCAGTACTTC
TRBD1 TRBJ1-6 TRBV7-9 many CASSSTGSNSPLHF TGTGCCAGCAGTTCGACAGGGTCTAATTCACCCCTCCACTTT
NA TRBJ2-3 TRBV20-1 NA CSAFSGSTDTQYF TGCAGTGCTTTCAGCGGGAGCACAGATACGCAGTATTTT
NA TRBJ1-1 TRBV5-1 few CASSLSIVRDSNTEAFF TGCGCCAGCAGCTTGTCGATCGTCCGGGATTCGAACACTGAAGCTTTCTTT
TRBD1 TRBJ1-5 TRBV5-1 NA CASSLHSCRDRGDNNQPQHF TGCGCCAGCAGCCTCCATTCTTGCCGGGACAGGGGAGATAACAATCAGCCCCAGCATTTT
TRBD2 TRBJ2-3 TRBV29-1 few CSVEPRAGERMGTDTQYF TGCAGCGTTGAACCTCGAGCGGGAGAAAGGATGGGCACAGATACGCAGTATTTT
NA TRBJ1-2 TRBV5-8 NA CASSFLYGYTF TGTGCCAGCAGCTTCCTCTATGGCTACACCTTC
TRBD2 TRBJ2-7 TRBV20-1 NA CSAAGLAGVQYF TGCAGTGCGGCAGGACTAGCGGGAGTGCAGTACTTC
TRBD1 TRBJ2-2 TRBV20-1 NA CSARGGQGNTGELFF TGCAGTGCTAGAGGGGGACAGGGGAACACCGGGGAGCTGTTTTTT
NA TRBJ2-2 TRBV12-3/TRBV12-4 NA CASRPEDTGELFF TGTGCCAGCAGGCCAGAGGACACCGGGGAGCTGTTTTTT
TRBD2 TRBJ2-1 TRBV5-1 NA CASSLVEAGSGAQFF TGCGCCAGCAGCTTGGTTGAAGCGGGGTCCGGAGCGCAGTTCTTC
NA TRBJ2-1 TRBV9 few CASSVDDSGPYNEQFF TGTGCCAGCAGCGTAGACGACTCCGGGCCCTACAATGAGCAGTTCTTC
NA TRBJ2-1 TRBV11-3 NA CASSLTPGPNEQFF TGTGCCAGCAGCTTAACCCCAGGGCCCAATGAGCAGTTCTTC
TRBD2 TRBJ2-1 TRBV28 NA CASSLTLRTSGYNEQFF TGTGCCAGCAGTCTCACCCTCCGGACTAGCGGCTACAATGAGCAGTTCTTC
NA TRBJ2-3 TRBV5-6 many CASSTTDTQYF TGTGCCAGCAGTACCACAGATACGCAGTATTTT
TRBD1 TRBJ1-1 TRBV4-3 many CASSQGRGSEAFF TGCGCCAGCAGCCAAGGCAGGGGGTCTGAAGCTTTCTTT
NA TRBJ1-2 TRBV3-1 many CASRAIGSGDGYTF TGTGCCAGCAGGGCCATAGGGTCAGGAGATGGCTACACCTTC
TRBD1 TRBJ1-2 TRBV5-1 NA CASSSRTGNYGYTF TGCGCCAGCAGCTCCCGGACAGGGAACTATGGCTACACCTTC
NA TRBJ2-5 TRBV11-1 NA CASSSGETQYF TGTGCCAGCAGCTCCGGAGAGACCCAGTACTTC
NA TRBJ1-1 TRBV12-3/TRBV12-4 many CASSVWRGRTEAFF TGTGCCAGCAGCGTTTGGCGGGGTCGGACTGAAGCTTTCTTT
NA TRBJ1-4 TRBV7-9 NA CASSPRRGRANEKLFF TGTGCCAGCAGCCCCCGGCGCGGTAGGGCTAATGAAAAACTGTTTTTT
NA TRBJ1-2 TRBV20-1 few CSASGILYGYTF TGCAGTGCTAGTGGCATACTCTATGGCTACACCTTC
TRBD1 TRBJ1-2 TRBV20-1 few CSARAGTGGLGGYTF TGCAGTGCTAGAGCCGGGACAGGGGGTTTGGGGGGCTACACCTTC
NA TRBJ1-1 TRBV7-2 NA CASTVPVNTEAFF TGTGCCAGCACCGTCCCGGTAAACACTGAAGCTTTCTTT
NA TRBJ1-1 TRBV10-3 few CAISDYEGRNTEAFF TGTGCCATCAGTGATTATGAGGGGAGGAACACTGAAGCTTTCTTT
TRBD1 TRBJ1-6 TRBV28 many CASSSDREFSPLHF TGTGCCAGCAGTTCGGACAGGGAGTTTTCACCCCTCCACTTT
NA TRBJ2-7 TRBV7-6 many CASSLRGQLYEQYF TGTGCCAGCAGCTTACGTGGACAGCTTTACGAGCAGTACTTC
NA TRBJ2-3 TRBV4-3 NA CASSRVGASTDTQYF TGCGCCAGCAGCCGCGTCGGGGCCAGCACAGATACGCAGTATTTT